Here is one TCR beta chain with its context. Its antigen remains unidentified. Orbital computed tomography and thyroid ultrasound, along with TRAb, serum thyroxine and clinical symptoms, underpinned diagnosis. RNA transcripts yielded amplified TCR beta CDR3 regions. HTBI primers primed a first-round RT-PCR, and a second-round multiplex PCR followed. Using its own MiXCR run on the multiplex PCR reads, TCRdb lists one record per CDR3 protein. The repertoire holds 900,000 to 1,200,000 distinct CDR3 sequences, with roughly 35% as singletons. The data originate from a study of Graves' ophthalmopathy and Graves' hyperthyroidism. Study-wide points: Blood also held most thyroid clonotypes expanded above 0.001 frequency.

The V and J ends lost 4 bases and 9 bases respectively, with 12 bases between them. This CDR3 has 11 residues. Germline CDR1 and CDR2: SQVTM and ANQGSEA. Sequencing used peripheral blood or thyroid tissue (not recorded which). The chain combines TRBV29-1 with TRBJ1-2; tentative D call: TRBD1 (6 bases). The source of this sequence is an adult man with Graves' hyperthyroidism. The chain's CDR3 is CSVVGGGSYTF. In DNA form, the CDR3 reads TGCAGCGTTGTAGGGGGAGGAAGCTACACCTTC.